The sequence of this T cell receptor (beta chain) was determined in a study of vaccination effects on CD4 cells after COVID-19. The trim removed 6 bases at V and 3 bases at J, leaving 10 bases unmatched. Germline loops: CDR1 SGHTA, CDR2 FQGNSA. CDR3 length: 16 amino acids. Regarding this clone: Its antigen is as yet unknown.

Clones were sequenced by immunoSEQ multiplex PCR, and TCRdb holds only the in-frame ones, with some missing. The data contain about 23,000 clones, approximately 70% of them singletons. Sequencing followed a ViraFEST assay step that expanded antigen-specific CD4+ T cells with viral peptide pools. Culture proceeded for roughly ten days, and CD4+ T cells were then isolated. Having tested negative for nucleocapsid antibodies, the vaccine recipients showed no prior SARS-CoV-2 infection. Days 3 and 7 were when half the medium was replaced with IL-2 medium. Study conclusions and caveats: Late post-vaccination samples showed marked contraction of infection- and vaccine-induced clones.

The J gene is TRBJ2-1, the V gene TRBV7-2; 8 bases are shared with TRBD2. Sequenced material: CD4+ T cells from PBMCs cultured with SARS-CoV-2 spike peptides, taken before COVID-19 vaccination. This TCR was sampled from a human donor who received a COVID-19 vaccine. The CDR3 loop is CASSPYSGTYYNEQFF. CDR3 nucleotide sequence: TGTGCCAGCAGTCCCTATAGCGGGACGTACTACAATGAGCAGTTCTTC.